These 12 T cell receptor beta chains originate from one sample sequenced in a study of T-cell memory formation after mild COVID-19 (dated by TCRdb to about 2021). Receptor amplification or capture employed 5' RACE. The reads were generated on an Illumina NovaSeq 6000. TCRdb applied fastp at Q25 and MiXCR to the public reads, then kept only in-frame beta chains. Every CDR3 protein is listed once, alongside the most common genes and DNA of its rows. The sample profile shows about 350,000 distinct CDR3 sequences; 20% to 25% of them were found once. The top ten constitute under 25% of the sample. Material: PBMCs or a T cell subset sorted from them (not recorded which). Receptors were obtained from a man between 18 and 35 years old who had mild COVID-19 (a few samples of this study predate the infection). The sample titles of this study are shuffled in the database, so cell type and time point are left out; the donor was told from shared clones.

As for this clonotype: Since a much larger clone is just one base distant, this may be a read error. This chain connects TRBV7-2 to TRBJ2-5; D unclear. Germline CDR1 reads SGHTA; CDR2 reads FQGNSA. Trimming took off 4 bases at V and 5 bases at J, with 14 bases between the two ends. The CDR3 contains 14 residues. CDR3 bases: TGTGCCAGCAGCTCCGGGTGGGCCGGGGAGACCCAGTACTTC. Translation gives CASSSGWAGETQYF.

This clonotype came up a few times. The chain combines TRBV6-1 with TRBJ2-3; 8 bases fit TRBD2. Germline trimming cut 2 bases from V and 6 bases from J; bases unmatched to any gene: 7. CDR3 length equals 15 residues. Germline V gene lookup returns CDR1 MNHNS and CDR2 SASEGT. DNA for the CDR3: TGTGCCAGCAGTGAATTGAGGCCTAGCGGGGATACGCAGTATTTT. Amino acid sequence: CASSELRPSGDTQYF.

This clonotype was seen ten or more times. V usage is TRBV12-3 or TRBV12-4 and J usage is TRBJ2-5; D remains ambiguous. Trimming shortened V by 6 bases and J by 5 bases, and 13 bases separated the two germline ends. The CDR3 runs 13 residues. This CDR3 reads CASSWDLGETQYF. The CDR3 DNA reads as TGTGCCAGCAGCTGGGATCTCGGGGAGACCCAGTACTTC.

The chain has TRBV6-2 or TRBV6-3 and TRBJ2-5; 10 bases fit TRBD2. V was clipped by 0 bases and J by 5 bases; unmatched bases: 6. The CDR3 spans 16 residues. Germline lookup yields CDR1 MNHEY and CDR2 SVGEGT. The CDR3 nucleotides read TGTGCCAGCAGTTACTCGAAAACTAGCGGGGACGAGACCCAGTACTTC. As protein: CASSYSKTSGDETQYF.

In DNA form, the CDR3 reads TGTGCCAGCAGTGCCCCAATTAGCGGAAACTACAATGAGCAGTTCTTC. Translating gives CASSAPISGNYNEQFF. The chain recombines TRBV12-3 or TRBV12-4 with TRBJ2-1; a possible D gene is TRBD2 (6 bases). CDR3 size: 16 residues. Trimming left V 5 bases short and J 3 bases short, with 17 bases between.

The rearrangement joins TRBV28 to TRBJ2-3, with 7 nucleotides matching TRBD1. The CDR3 runs to 15 residues. V lost 6 bases to trimming and J lost 2 bases; unmatched junction nucleotides: 8. Germline V gene lookup returns CDR1 MDHEN and CDR2 SYDVKM. The CDR3, as DNA: TGTGCCAGCAGCCCAGGGGGACGAATCACAGATACGCAGTATTTT. Amino acid sequence: CASSPGGRITDTQYF.

This clonotype appeared a few times. The chain has TRBV20-1 and TRBJ2-7; weak D call: TRBD2 (5 bases). This CDR3 spans 14 amino acids. Trimming stripped 1 base from V and 2 bases from J, with 12 bases between. Germline values: CDR1 DFQATT, CDR2 SNEGSKA (reference sequence). The chain's CDR3 is CSARVRRAAYEQYF. For the CDR3, the DNA is TGCAGTGCTAGAGTTCGGCGGGCCGCCTACGAGCAGTACTTC.

The chain combines TRBV6-5 with TRBJ2-7; perhaps TRBD1 as D (5 bases). The CDR3 consists of 14 residues. CDR1 is MNHEY, CDR2 SVGAGI, per germline. V lost 0 bases, J lost 2 bases, and 8 bases lay in between. The CDR3 loop is CASSYSQGPYEQYV. The CDR3 nucleotides are TGTGCCAGCAGTTACTCCCAGGGCCCCTACGAGCAGTACGTC.

As for this clonotype: This may be a read error, as it is one base from a much larger clone. This chain uses TRBV5-6 with TRBJ2-7; no definite D call. The CDR3 covers 16 residues. The germline CDR1 and CDR2 sequences are SGHDT and YYEEEE. The V end lost 3 bases, the J end lost 0 bases, and 16 bases lay between the germline ends. CDR3 nucleotides: TGTGCCAGCAGCTCCCCTAAAGCGTGGAGCTCCTACGAGCAGTACGTC. Translated: CASSSPKAWSSYEQYV.

This clonotype was detected a few times. The V call is TRBV29-1, the J call TRBJ1-2; 10 bases agree with TRBD1. This CDR3 is built from 13 residues. V lost 6 bases to trimming and J lost 8 bases; unmatched junction nucleotides: 9. Germline loops: CDR1 SQVTM, CDR2 ANQGSEA. The DNA of the CDR3 is TGCAGCGTGGAGGGACAGGGGACTGGCGGCTACACCTTC. Residues: CSVEGQGTGGYTF.

This clonotype was detected only a few times. The rearrangement joins TRBV11-2 to TRBJ2-7; D is possibly TRBD2 (5 bases). The germline V and J ends were trimmed by 0 bases and 2 bases, with 11 bases remaining between them. There are 15 residues in the CDR3. Germline CDR1 and CDR2: SGHAT and FQNNGV. Here the CDR3 DNA reads TGTGCCAGCAGCTTAGAGAGGACTGTCGCCTACGAGCAGTACGTC. Protein product: CASSLERTVAYEQYV.

The chain is built from TRBV11-2 and TRBJ2-1; D unresolved. The germline V gene has CDR1 SGHAT and CDR2 FQNNGV. Trimming took 4 bases from V and 5 from J, leaving 12 bases between them. The CDR3 totals 14 residues. DNA of the CDR3: TGTGCCAGCAGCTCCCCGCTTGGGAACAATGAGCAGTTCTTC. It translates to CASSSPLGNNEQFF.